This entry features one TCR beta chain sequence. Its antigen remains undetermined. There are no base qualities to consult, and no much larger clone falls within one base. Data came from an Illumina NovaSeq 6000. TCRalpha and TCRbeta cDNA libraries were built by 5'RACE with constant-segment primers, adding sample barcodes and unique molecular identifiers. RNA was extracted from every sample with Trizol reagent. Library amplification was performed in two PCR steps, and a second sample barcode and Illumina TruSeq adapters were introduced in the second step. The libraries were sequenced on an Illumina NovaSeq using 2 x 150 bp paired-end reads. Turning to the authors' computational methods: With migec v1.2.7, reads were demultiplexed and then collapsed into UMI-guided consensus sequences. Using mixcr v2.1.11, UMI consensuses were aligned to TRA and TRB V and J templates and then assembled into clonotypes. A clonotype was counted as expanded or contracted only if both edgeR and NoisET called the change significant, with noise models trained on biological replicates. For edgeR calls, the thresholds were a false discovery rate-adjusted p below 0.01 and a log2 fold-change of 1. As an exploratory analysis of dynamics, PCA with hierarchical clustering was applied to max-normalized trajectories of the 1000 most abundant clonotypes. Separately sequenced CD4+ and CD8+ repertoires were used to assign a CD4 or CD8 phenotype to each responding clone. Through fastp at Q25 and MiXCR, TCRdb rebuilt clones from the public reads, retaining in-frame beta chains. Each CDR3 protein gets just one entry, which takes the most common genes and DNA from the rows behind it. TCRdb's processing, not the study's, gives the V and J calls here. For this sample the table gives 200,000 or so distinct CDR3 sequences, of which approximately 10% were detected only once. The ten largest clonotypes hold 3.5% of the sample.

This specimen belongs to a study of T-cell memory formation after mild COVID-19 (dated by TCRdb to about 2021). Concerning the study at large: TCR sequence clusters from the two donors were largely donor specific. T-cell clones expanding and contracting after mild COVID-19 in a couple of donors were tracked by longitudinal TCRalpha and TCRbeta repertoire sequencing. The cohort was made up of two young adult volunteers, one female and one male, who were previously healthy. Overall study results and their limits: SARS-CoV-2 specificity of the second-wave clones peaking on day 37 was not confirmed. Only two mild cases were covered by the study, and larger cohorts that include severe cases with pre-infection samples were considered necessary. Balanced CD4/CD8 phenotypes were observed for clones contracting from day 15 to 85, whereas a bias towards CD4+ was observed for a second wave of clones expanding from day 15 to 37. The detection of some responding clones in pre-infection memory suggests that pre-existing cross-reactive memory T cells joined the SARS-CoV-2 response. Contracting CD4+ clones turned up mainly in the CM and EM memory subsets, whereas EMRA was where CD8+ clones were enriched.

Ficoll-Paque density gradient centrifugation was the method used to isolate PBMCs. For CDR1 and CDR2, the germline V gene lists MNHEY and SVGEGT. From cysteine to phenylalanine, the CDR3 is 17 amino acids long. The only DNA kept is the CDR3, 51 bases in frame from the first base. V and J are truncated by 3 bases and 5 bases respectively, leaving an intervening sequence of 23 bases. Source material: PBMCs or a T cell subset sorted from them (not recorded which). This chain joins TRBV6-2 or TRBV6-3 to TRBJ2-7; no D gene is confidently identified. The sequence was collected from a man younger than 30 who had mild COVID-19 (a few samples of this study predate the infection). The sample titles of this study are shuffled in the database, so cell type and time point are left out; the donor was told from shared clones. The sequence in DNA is TGTGCCAGCAGTTATTTAGGACCCTATGAATCGTGGGACGAGCAGTACTTC. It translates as CASSYLGPYESWDEQYF.